A single sample is the source of the 3 T cell receptor beta chains below, sequenced in a study of shared clonotypes between healthy human individuals. Clones were read by immunoSEQ multiplex PCR, and TCRdb kept only the in-frame ones, dropping some. The table records about 470,000 clones, more than 75% of them present only once. What was sequenced was PBMCs. The origin of the receptors is a woman aged 40 to 50 in good health. Some clones in this sample may be carry-over from other donors' samples.

The count of this clone is one. The chain couples TRBV6-1 to TRBJ1-3; D gene unclear. CDR1 is MNHNS and CDR2 is SASEGT in the germline V gene. V was trimmed by 1 base and J by 0 bases, leaving 7 bases between them. CDR3 length: 15 amino acids. The CDR3 reads CASSEEEGSGNTIYF. CDR3 in DNA: TGTGCCAGCAGTGAAGAGGAGGGCTCTGGAAACACCATATATTTT.

The chain combines TRBV5-1 with TRBJ2-2; the D is unclear. Per the germline V gene, CDR1 is SGHRS and CDR2 is YFSETQ. The CDR3 sequence is 17 residues long. V was clipped by 4 bases and J by 1 base, with 17 bases between them. CDR3 coding DNA: TGCGCCAGCAGCCCCCCAAGCCTCACTCTGAACACCGGGGAGCTGTTTTTT. As protein: CASSPPSLTLNTGELFF. Drawing the rest from reference TRBV5-1 and TRBJ2-2, the complete variable domain is KAGVTQTPRYLIKTRGQQVTLSCSPISGHRSVSWYQQTPGQGLQFLFEYFSETQRNKGNFPGRFSGRQFSNSRSEMNVSTLELGDSALYLCASSPPSLTLNTGELFFGEGSRLTVL.

The chain carries TRBV18 and TRBJ2-7; 11 bases are a match to TRBD2. This CDR3 is 14 amino acids long. Looked up from germline, CDR1 is KGHSH and CDR2 is LQKENI. V shed 4 bases, J shed 7 bases, and the junction held 6 bases outside the gene matches. The CDR3 loop reads CASSQTSGVREQYF. Written as DNA, the CDR3 is TGTGCCAGCTCACAGACTAGCGGGGTGCGTGAGCAGTACTTC.